This T cell receptor (beta chain) originates from a study of T cell responses to AZD1222 COVID-19 vaccine. Study-level findings and limits: Mapped onto spike, vaccine-associated CD4 TCRs spanned it and were dominant at 160-218 and 743-854.

Second-dose timings of about 4 or about 12 weeks were pooled. About this clone: Its antigen is undetermined.

The V segment lost 3 bases and the J segment 5 bases; nucleotides outside the gene matches: 5. The CDR3 totals 14 residues. In germline, CDR1 is LNHDA, CDR2 SQIVND (reference sequence). TCRdb's table, derived via immunoSEQ multiplex PCR, lists solely in-frame clones and lacks some. Among 140,000 to 150,000 clones listed, roughly nine tenths were seen once. This chain joins TRBV19 and TRBJ2-5, with 8 nucleotides matching TRBD1. The source material was peripheral blood, sampled 28 days after the second AZD1222 dose. The receptor comes from an adult who received the AZD1222 COVID-19 vaccine. The CDR3 DNA reads TGTGCCAGTAGTATCCCTTCAGGGGGCGAGACCCAGTACTTC. This codes for CASSIPSGGETQYF. The complete variable domain, with remaining parts taken from reference TRBV19 and TRBJ2-5, reads DGGITQSPKYLFRKEGQNVTLSCEQNLNHDAMYWYRQDPGQGLRLIYYSQIVNDFQKGDIAEGYSVSREKKESFPLTVTSAQKNPTAFYLCASSIPSGGETQYFGPGTRLLVL.